This T cell receptor beta chain was retrieved from a study of blood T cells in healthy people across ages. Alongside a J-beta primer mix, a sample-barcoded 5' primer served in a second PCR lasting about 6 to 12 cycles. TCRdb fed the 5' RACE reads into MiXCR, producing one record per CDR3 protein. The sample shows about 1,000,000 distinct CDR3 sequences, under 55% of them seen only once. The germline CDR1 and CDR2 sequences are DFQATT and SNEGSKA (reference sequence). The V gene end was trimmed by 6 bases and the J gene end by 3 bases; junction bases not matched to a gene: 7. The CDR3 is made up of 14 amino acids.

V usage is TRBV20-1 and J usage is TRBJ2-7; 11 bases are a match to TRBD2. The receptor was isolated from a woman in her fifties or sixties in good health. Sequences were obtained from blood. CDR3 coding DNA: TGCAGTGCCATGGCGACTAGCGGGAACTACGAGCAGTACTTC. It specifies CSAMATSGNYEQYF.